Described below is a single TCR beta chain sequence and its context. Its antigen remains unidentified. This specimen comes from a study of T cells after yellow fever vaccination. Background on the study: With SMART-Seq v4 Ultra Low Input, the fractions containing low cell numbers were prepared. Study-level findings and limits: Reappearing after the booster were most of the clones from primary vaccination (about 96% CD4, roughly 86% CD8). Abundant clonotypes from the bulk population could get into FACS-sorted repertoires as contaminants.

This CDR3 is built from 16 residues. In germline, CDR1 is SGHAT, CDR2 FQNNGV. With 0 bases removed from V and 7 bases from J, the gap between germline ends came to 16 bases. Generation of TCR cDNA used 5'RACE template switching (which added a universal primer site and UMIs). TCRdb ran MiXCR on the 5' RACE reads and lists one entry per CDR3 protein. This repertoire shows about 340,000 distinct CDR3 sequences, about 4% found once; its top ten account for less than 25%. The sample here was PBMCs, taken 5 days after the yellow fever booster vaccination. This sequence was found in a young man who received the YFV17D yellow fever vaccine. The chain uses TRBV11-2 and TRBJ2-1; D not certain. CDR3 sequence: CASSLDLLDSKNEQFF. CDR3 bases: TGTGCCAGCAGCTTAGACCTCCTCGACTCGAAGAATGAGCAGTTCTTC.